The rows below give T cell receptor beta chains drawn from one sample of a study of blood T cell repertoires in COVID-19. TCRdb's copy holds only in-frame clones and misses some; the assay was immunoSEQ multiplex PCR. The sample shows about 170,000 clones, just under 85% of them seen only once. Specimen: peripheral blood. Receptors originate from a woman at least 80 years old with COVID-19, enrolled during active disease. Each CDR3 is given with its conserved first and last residue. The D gene is left open where the match is weak. Rows give clone size only sometimes, using once, few, many, or a class for an expanded clone.

size	D	V	J	CDR3	DNA
.	TRBD1	TRBV4-2	TRBJ2-7	CASSHEGQGNPYEQYF	TGTGCCAGCAGCCATGAAGGACAGGGTAACCCCTACGAGCAGTACTTC
once	.	TRBV28	TRBJ1-5	CASGAQDAGVHNQPQHF	TGTGCCAGCGGAGCCCAGGATGCGGGAGTACACAATCAGCCCCAGCATTTT
once	.	TRBV4-1	TRBJ1-1	CASSQESWGGIDTEAFF	TGCGCCAGCAGCCAAGAAAGCTGGGGCGGAATTGACACTGAAGCTTTCTTT
.	TRBD1	TRBV28	TRBJ1-2	CASSSFGQGNYGYTF	TGTGCCAGCAGTTCCTTCGGACAGGGTAACTATGGCTACACCTTC
.	TRBD1	TRBV30	TRBJ1-1	CACRTGGTEAFF	TGTGCCTGTAGGACAGGGGGGACTGAAGCTTTCTTT
once	TRBD1	TRBV25-1	TRBJ1-5	CASRGTGGGGQPQHF	TGTGCCAGCAGAGGGACAGGGGGCGGAGGTCAGCCCCAGCATTTT
.	.	TRBV5-1	TRBJ2-2	CASSSRGGSNTGELFF	TGCGCCAGCAGCTCGAGGGGGGGCTCGAACACCGGGGAGCTGTTTTTT
.	.	TRBV25-1	TRBJ1-2	CASSELVGGVGYTF	TGTGCCAGCAGTGAGCTCGTAGGCGGAGTAGGCTACACCTTC
.	.	TRBV5-1	TRBJ2-7	CASSLRVDSYEQYF	TGCGCCAGCAGCTTGCGGGTGGACTCCTACGAGCAGTACTTC
.	TRBD1	TRBV6-5	TRBJ1-2	CASSRTTTGPYGYTF	TGTGCCAGCAGCCGAACGACGACAGGGCCCTATGGCTACACCTTC
.	TRBD1	TRBV6-5	TRBJ1-2	CASSSRWTGNYGYTF	TGTGCCAGCAGTTCACGGTGGACAGGGAACTATGGCTACACCTTC
.	TRBD2	TRBV7-2	TRBJ2-3	CASSLFGRGGRADTQYF	TGTGCCAGCAGCCTCTTTGGTCGGGGGGGCCGCGCAGATACGCAGTATTTT
.	.	TRBV29-1	TRBJ2-7	CSVASLRGYEQYF	TGCAGCGTTGCGTCACTAAGGGGCTACGAGCAGTACTTC
.	TRBD1	TRBV5-1	TRBJ2-4	CASSFWTGWDIQYF	TGCGCCAGCAGCTTCTGGACAGGCTGGGACATTCAGTACTTC
.	.	TRBV2	TRBJ1-1	CASSLAASNTEAFF	TGTGCCAGCAGTCTAGCTGCATCGAACACTGAAGCTTTCTTT
.	TRBD1	TRBV30	TRBJ2-7	CAWSSTGVRGSYEQYF	TGTGCCTGGAGTTCAACAGGGGTTAGGGGATCCTACGAGCAGTACTTC
.	.	TRBV23-1	TRBJ2-5	CASSQGYQDSQETQYF	TGCGCCAGCAGTCAGGGATACCAAGACAGCCAAGAGACCCAGTACTTC
.	TRBD1	TRBV6-4	TRBJ2-1	CASSVGTGGEQFF	TGTGCCAGCAGTGTGGGGACAGGGGGTGAGCAGTTCTTC
.	.	TRBV2	TRBJ2-2	CASERDMDTGELFF	TGTGCCAGCGAACGGGATATGGACACCGGGGAGCTGTTTTTT
.	.	TRBV30	TRBJ1-4	CAWRDHPRANEKLFF	TGTGCCTGGAGGGATCACCCCCGAGCGAATGAAAAACTGTTTTTT
.	.	TRBV12-5	TRBJ2-5	CASGRGSGQETQYF	TGTGCTAGTGGAAGGGGAAGTGGCCAAGAGACCCAGTACTTC
.	TRBD1	TRBV5-1	TRBJ2-1	CASSSQGAGINEQFF	TGCGCCAGCAGCTCCCAGGGGGCAGGGATCAATGAGCAGTTCTTC
few	.	TRBV7-9	TRBJ1-3	CASSKGGATIYF	TGTGCCAGCAGCAAGGGAGGGGCCACCATATATTTT
.	TRBD2	TRBV19	TRBJ2-7	CASSKGLAGYEQYF	TGTGCCAGTAGTAAGGGACTAGCTGGCTACGAGCAGTACTTC
.	TRBD2	TRBV9	TRBJ2-7	CASSVGLAGSYEQYF	TGTGCCAGCAGCGTAGGGCTAGCGGGCTCCTACGAGCAGTACTTC
once	TRBD2	TRBV7-3	TRBJ2-3	CASSKLAGGTTDTQYF	TGTGCCAGCAGCAAATTAGCGGGGGGGACCACAGATACGCAGTATTTT
.	TRBD1	TRBV6-4	TRBJ2-2	CASSATTGVGELFF	TGTGCCAGCAGCGCAACAACAGGGGTCGGGGAGCTGTTTTTT
.	.	TRBV18	TRBJ1-4	CASSRRQATNEKLFF	TGTGCCAGCTCTCGTAGACAGGCAACTAATGAAAAACTGTTTTTT
few	.	TRBV9	TRBJ2-1	CASSAGSEQFF	TGTGCCAGCAGCGCGGGTTCCGAGCAGTTCTTC
.	.	TRBV2	TRBJ1-5	CASSGDNHQPQHF	TGTGCCAGCAGTGGGGACAACCATCAGCCCCAGCATTTT
.	TRBD2	TRBV7-3	TRBJ2-2	CASSLMSVAGGRRGELFF	TGTGCCAGCAGCTTAATGTCGGTAGCGGGAGGGCGCCGCGGGGAGCTGTTTTTT
.	TRBD2	TRBV5-6	TRBJ2-1	CASSLLAGAYNEQFF	TGTGCCAGCAGCTTACTAGCGGGTGCCTACAATGAGCAGTTCTTC
.	.	TRBV5-4	TRBJ2-7	CASSAYGQGGPYEQYF	TGTGCCAGCAGCGCGTATGGACAGGGAGGGCCTTACGAGCAGTACTTC
.	TRBD1	TRBV19	TRBJ1-5	CASSITGAFNQPQHF	TGTGCCAGTAGTATAACAGGGGCCTTCAATCAGCCCCAGCATTTT
.	TRBD2	TRBV5-4	TRBJ2-1	CASSFFSGGWFF	TGTGCCAGCAGTTTTTTTTCGGGGGGGTGGTTCTTC
.	TRBD1	TRBV5-1	TRBJ1-4	CASSLGQDEKLFF	TGCGCCAGCAGCCTGGGACAGGACGAAAAACTGTTTTTT